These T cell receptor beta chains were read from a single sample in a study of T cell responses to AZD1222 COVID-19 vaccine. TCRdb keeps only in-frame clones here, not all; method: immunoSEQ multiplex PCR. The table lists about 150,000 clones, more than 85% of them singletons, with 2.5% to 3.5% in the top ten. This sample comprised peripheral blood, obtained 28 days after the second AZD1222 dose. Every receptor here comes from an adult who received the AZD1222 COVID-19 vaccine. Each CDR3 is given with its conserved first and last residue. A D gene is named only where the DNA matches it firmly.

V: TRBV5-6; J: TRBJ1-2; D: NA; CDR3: CASSVAGGNYGYTF
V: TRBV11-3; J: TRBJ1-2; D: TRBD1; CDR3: CASSSSWTGGSSGYTF
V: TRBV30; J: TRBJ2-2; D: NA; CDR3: CACAPGQNTGELFF
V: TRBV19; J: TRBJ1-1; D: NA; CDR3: CASSILGSEAFF
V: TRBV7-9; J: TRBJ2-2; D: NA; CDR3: CASSLDWRGRNRELFF
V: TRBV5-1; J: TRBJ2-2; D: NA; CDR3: CASSLWVSDTGELFF
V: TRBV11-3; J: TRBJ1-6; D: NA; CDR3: CASSLGDSYNSPLHF
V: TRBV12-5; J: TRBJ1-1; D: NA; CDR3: CASGLVLGDRANTEAFF
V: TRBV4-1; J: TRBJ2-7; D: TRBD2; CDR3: CASSHQGLAASYEQYF
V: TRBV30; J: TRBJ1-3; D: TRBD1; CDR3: CAWSVPGGGNTIYF
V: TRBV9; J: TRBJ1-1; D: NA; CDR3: CASSVGEGRAFF
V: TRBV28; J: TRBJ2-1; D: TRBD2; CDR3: CASSIAGGNEQFF
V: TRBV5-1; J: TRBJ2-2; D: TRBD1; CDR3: CASSLYRDRVAGELFF
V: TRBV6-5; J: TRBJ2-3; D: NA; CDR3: CASSQDRTDTQYF
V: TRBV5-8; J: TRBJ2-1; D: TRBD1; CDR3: CASSLRQGVYNEQFF
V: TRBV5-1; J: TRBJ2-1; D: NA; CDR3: CASRPGTRLGQYSYNEQFF
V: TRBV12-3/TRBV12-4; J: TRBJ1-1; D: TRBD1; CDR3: CASSQTDRGEAFF
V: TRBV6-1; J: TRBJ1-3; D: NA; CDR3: CASSGLLGGDSGNTIYF
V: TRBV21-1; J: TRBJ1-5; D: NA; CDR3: CASSKIYGLLNSNQPQHF
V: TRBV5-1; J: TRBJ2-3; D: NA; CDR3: CASSLARGTEVPTDTQYF
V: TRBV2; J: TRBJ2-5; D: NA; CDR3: CASSEMEGETQYF
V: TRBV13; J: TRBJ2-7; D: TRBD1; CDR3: CASSLGQGLSYEQYF
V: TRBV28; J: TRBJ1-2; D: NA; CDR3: CASTSQGRSYGYTF
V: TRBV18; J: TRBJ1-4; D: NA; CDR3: CASSRPTATNEKLFF
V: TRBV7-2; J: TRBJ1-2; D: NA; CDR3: CASSPDRRDGYTF
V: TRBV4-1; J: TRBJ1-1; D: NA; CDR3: CASSQAPWDTEAFF
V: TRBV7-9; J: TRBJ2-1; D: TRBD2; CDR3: CASSFTSGSYNEQFF
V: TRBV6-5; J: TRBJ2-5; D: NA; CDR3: CASRGTGREAQYF
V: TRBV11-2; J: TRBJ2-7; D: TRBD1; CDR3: CASSHLAGGSYEQYF
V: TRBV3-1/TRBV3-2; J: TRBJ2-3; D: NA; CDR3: CASSQVVGTDTQYF
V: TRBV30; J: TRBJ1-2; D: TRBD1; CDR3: CAWRKGGTDNSMGYTF
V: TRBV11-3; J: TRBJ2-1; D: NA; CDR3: CASSLVSQLPRNEQFF
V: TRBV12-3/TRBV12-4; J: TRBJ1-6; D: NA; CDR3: CASSLRQNSPLHF
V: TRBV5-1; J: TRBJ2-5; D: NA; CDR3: CASSFQETQYF
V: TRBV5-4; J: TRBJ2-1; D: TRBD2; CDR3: CASSLLAGDLFF
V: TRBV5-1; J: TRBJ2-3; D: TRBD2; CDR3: CASSLFPAGGPEADTQYF
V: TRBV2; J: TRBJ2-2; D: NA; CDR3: CASKRNLNTGELFF
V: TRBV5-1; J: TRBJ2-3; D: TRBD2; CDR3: CASSLGLAVADTQYF
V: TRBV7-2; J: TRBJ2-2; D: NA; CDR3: CASRQGEGGELFF
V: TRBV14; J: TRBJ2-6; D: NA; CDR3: CASSQALPRHSGANVLTF
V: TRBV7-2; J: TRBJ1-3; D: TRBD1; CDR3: CASSLNRGPSGNTIYF
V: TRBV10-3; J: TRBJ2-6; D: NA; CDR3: CAIGGPVQGSGANVLTF
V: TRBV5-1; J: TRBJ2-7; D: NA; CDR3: CASSLLQGPYEQYF
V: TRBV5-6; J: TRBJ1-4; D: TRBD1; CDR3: CASSLGTGLRREKLFF
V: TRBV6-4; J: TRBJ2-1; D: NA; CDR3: CASSDGLYRNEQFF
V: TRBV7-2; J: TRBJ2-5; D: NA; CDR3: CASSVLAKTQYF
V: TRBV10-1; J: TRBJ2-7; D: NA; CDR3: CASSESTDPSEQYF
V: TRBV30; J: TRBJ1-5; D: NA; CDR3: CAWSMGGDQPQHF